This T cell receptor (beta chain) is from a study of T cell responses to AZD1222 COVID-19 vaccine. Study background: Second doses were pooled across both intervals (about 4 or about 12 weeks). Points from the study as a whole: Spike was spanned by vaccine-associated CD4 TCRs, which were dominant at 160-218 and 743-854. Spike-specific TCR breadth and depth both grew after two AZD1222 doses.

Notes on this clone: Its antigen is currently unknown.

This CDR3 has 14 amino acids. CDR1 SEHNR and CDR2 FQNEAQ come from the germline V gene (reference sequence). The V end lost 0 bases, the J end lost 5 bases, and 8 bases lay between the germline ends. Sequencing was performed with immunoSEQ multiplex PCR; in TCRdb, only in-frame clones are kept and a portion is missing. The sample yields about 81,000 clones, 92% seen once. The sequencing here drew on peripheral blood, taken on day 0 of AZD1222 vaccination. This chain joins TRBV7-9 and TRBJ1-5; the D gene is possibly TRBD1 (6 bases). The receptor comes from an adult in good health. This CDR3 is CASSLAGGDQPQHF. DNA for the CDR3: TGTGCCAGCAGCTTAGCAGGGGGGGATCAGCCCCAGCATTTT. Supplemented by reference TRBV7-9 and TRBJ1-5, the full variable domain reads DTGVSQNPRHKITKRGQNVTFRCDPISEHNRLYWYRQTLGQGPEFLTYFQNEAQLEKSRLLSDRFSAERPKGSFSTLEIQRTEQGDSAMYLCASSLAGGDQPQHFGDGTRLSIL.